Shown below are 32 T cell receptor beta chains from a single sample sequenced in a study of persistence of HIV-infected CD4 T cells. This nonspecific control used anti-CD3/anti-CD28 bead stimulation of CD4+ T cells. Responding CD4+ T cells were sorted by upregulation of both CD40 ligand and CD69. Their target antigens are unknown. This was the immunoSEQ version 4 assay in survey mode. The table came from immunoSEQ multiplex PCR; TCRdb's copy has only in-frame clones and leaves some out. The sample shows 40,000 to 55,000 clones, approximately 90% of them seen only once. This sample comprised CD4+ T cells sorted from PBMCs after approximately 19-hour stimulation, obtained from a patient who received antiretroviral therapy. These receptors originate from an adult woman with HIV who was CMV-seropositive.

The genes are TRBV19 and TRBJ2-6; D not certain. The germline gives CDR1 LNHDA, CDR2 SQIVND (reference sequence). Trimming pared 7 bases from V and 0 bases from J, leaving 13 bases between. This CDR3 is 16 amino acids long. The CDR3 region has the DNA TGTGCCAGTACTGGCGGATCCTTCTCTGGGGCCAACGTCCTGACTTTC. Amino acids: CASTGGSFSGANVLTF.

The CDR3 reads CASSYPKQWSNQPQHF. Written as DNA, the CDR3 is TGTGCCAGCAGTTACCCAAAACAATGGAGTAATCAGCCCCAGCATTTT. The gene calls are TRBV6-5 and TRBJ1-5; D not resolved. Germline lookup yields CDR1 MNHEY and CDR2 SVGAGI. The CDR3 covers 16 residues. Trimming shortened V by 2 bases and J by 4 bases, and 15 bases separated the two germline ends.

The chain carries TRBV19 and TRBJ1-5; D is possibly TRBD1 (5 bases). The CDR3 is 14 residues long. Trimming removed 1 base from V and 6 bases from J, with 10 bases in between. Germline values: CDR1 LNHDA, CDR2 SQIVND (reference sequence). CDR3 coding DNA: TGTGCCAGTAGTATAGGGCGGGGGTTTCAGCCCCAGCATTTT. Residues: CASSIGRGFQPQHF.

CDR3 loop: CASSYSGQGAGYGYTF. The CDR3 DNA follows: TGTGCCAGCAGTTACTCCGGACAGGGGGCTGGCTATGGCTACACCTTC. The genes are TRBV6-5 and TRBJ1-2; 11 bases map to TRBD1. V lost 0 bases, J lost 4 bases, and 4 bases stayed unmatched. The germline CDR1 and CDR2 sequences are MNHEY and SVGAGI. This CDR3 spans 16 amino acids.

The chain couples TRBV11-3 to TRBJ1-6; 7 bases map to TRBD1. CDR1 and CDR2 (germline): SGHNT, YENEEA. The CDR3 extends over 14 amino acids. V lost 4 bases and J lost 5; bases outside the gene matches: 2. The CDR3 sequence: CASSYGTDNSPLHF. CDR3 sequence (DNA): TGTGCCAGCAGCTACGGGACAGATAATTCACCCCTCCACTTT.

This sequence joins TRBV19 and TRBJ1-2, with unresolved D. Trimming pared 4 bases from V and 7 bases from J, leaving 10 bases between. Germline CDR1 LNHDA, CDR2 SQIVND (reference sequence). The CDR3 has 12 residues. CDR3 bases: TGTGCCAGTAGTAGGACCGCGCTTGGCTACACCTTC. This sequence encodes CASSRTALGYTF.

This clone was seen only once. The CDR3 nucleotides read TGTGCCACCAGTGATCCGGGACAGGGGGAGGCATGGGGTGAAAAACTGTTTTTT. It yields the protein CATSDPGQGEAWGEKLFF. J is TRBJ1-4 and V is TRBV24-1; 11 nucleotides align to TRBD1. V dropped 3 bases and J dropped 7; count of bases not matched to a gene: 12. This CDR3 comprises 18 residues. Germline values: CDR1 KGHDR, CDR2 SFDVKD.

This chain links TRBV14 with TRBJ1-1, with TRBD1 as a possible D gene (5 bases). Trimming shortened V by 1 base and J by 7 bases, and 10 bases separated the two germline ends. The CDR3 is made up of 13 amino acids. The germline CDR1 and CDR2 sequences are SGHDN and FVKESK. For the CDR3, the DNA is TGTGCCAGCAGCCAAGGGGGACTGTTTGAAGCTTTCTTT. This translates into CASSQGGLFEAFF. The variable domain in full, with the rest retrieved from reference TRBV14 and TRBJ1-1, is EAGVTQFPSHSVIEKGQTVTLRCDPISGHDNLYWYRRVMGKEIKFLLHFVKESKQDESGMPNNRFLAERTGGTYSTLKVQPAELEDSGVYFCASSQGGLFEAFFGQGTRLTVV.

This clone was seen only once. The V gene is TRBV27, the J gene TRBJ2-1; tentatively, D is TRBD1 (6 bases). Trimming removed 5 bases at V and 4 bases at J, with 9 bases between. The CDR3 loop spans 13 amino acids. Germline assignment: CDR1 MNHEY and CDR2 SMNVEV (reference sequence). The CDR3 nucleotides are TGTGCCAGCAGTGGGACACCATACAATGAGCAGTTCTTC. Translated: CASSGTPYNEQFF.

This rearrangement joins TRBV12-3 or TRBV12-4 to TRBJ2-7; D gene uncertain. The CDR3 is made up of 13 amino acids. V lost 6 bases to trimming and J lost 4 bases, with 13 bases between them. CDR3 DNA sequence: TGTGCCAGCAGCCTGGAAATGAGGTACGAGCAGTACTTC. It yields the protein CASSLEMRYEQYF.

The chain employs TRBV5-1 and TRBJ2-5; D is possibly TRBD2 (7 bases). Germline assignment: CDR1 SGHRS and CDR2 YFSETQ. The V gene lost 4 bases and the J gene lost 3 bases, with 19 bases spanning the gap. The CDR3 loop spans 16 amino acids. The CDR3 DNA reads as TGCGCCAGCAGCCTAGGGGGGGCAGTGCAAAAAGAGACCCAGTACTTC. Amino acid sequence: CASSLGGAVQKETQYF. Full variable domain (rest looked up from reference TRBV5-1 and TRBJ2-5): KAGVTQTPRYLIKTRGQQVTLSCSPISGHRSVSWYQQTPGQGLQFLFEYFSETQRNKGNFPGRFSGRQFSNSRSEMNVSTLELGDSALYLCASSLGGAVQKETQYFGPGTRLLVL.

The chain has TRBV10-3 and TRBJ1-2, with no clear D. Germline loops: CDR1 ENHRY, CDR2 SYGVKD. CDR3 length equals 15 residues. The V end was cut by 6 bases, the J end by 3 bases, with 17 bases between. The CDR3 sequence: CAIRSPTREDYGYTF. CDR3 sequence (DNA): TGTGCCATCAGATCACCTACTAGGGAAGACTATGGCTACACCTTC.

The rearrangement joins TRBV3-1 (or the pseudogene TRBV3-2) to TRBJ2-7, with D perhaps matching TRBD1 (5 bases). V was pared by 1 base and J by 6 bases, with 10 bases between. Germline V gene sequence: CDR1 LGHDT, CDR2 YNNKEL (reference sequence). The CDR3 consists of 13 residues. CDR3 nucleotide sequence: TGTGCCAGCAGCCAAGGGCCAAGGGGCGAGCAGTACTTC. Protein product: CASSQGPRGEQYF.

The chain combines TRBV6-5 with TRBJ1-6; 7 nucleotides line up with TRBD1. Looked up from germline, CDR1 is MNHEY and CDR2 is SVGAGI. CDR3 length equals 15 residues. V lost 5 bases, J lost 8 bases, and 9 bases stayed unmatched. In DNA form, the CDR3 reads TGTGCCAGCAGTCCACAGGGGCTGTCCTATTCACCCCTCCACTTT. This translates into CASSPQGLSYSPLHF.

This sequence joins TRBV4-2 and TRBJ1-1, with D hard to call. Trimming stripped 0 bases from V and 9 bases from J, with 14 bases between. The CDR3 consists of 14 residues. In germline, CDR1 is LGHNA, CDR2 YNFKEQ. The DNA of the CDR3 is TGTGCCAGCAGCCAAGATATCATGGATTCAAAAGCTTTCTTT. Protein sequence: CASSQDIMDSKAFF.

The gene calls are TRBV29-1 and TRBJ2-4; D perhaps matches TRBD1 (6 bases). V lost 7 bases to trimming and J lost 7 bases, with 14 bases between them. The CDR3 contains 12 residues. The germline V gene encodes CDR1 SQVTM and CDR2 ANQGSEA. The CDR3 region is CSALGQNNIQYF. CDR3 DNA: TGCAGCGCCCTAGGACAGAATAACATTCAGTACTTC.

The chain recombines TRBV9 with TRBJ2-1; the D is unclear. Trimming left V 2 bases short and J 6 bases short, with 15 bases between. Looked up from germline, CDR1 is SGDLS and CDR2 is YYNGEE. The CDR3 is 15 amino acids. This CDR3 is CASSVLTVPRNEQFF. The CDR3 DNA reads TGTGCCAGCAGCGTCCTCACCGTCCCTCGCAATGAGCAGTTCTTC. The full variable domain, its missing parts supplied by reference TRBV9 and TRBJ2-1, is DSGVTQTPKHLITATGQRVTLRCSPRSGDLSVYWYQQSLDQGLQFLIQYYNGEERAKGNILERFSAQQFPDLHSELNLSSLELGDSALYFCASSVLTVPRNEQFFGPGTRLTVL.

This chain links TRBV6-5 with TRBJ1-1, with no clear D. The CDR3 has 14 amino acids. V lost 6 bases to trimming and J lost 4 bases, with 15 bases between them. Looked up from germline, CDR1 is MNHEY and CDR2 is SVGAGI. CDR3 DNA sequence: TGTGCCAGCAGAGGAATCGGATGGGGCACTGAAGCTTTCTTT. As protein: CASRGIGWGTEAFF.

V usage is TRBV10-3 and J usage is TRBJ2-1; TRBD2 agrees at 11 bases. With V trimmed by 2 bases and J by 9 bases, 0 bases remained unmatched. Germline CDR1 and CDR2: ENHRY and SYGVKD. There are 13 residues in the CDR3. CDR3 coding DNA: TGTGCCATCAGTGAGACTAGCGGGGGTGAGCAGTTCTTC. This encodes CAISETSGGEQFF.

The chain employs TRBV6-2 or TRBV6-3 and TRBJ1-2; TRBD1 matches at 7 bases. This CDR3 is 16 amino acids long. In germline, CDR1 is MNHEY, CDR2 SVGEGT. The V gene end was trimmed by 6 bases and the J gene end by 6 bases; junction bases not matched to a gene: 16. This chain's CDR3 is CASSRPTGAYADGYTF. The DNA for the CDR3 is TGTGCCAGCAGCCGTCCTACAGGGGCCTACGCCGATGGCTACACCTTC.

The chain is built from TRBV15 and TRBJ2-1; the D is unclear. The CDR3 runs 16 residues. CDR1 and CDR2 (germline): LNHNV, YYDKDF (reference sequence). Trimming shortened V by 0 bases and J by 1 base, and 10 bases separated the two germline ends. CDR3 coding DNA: TGTGCCACCAGCAGAGAGGGCAGCCAGTCCTACAATGAGCAGTTCTTC. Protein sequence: CATSREGSQSYNEQFF.

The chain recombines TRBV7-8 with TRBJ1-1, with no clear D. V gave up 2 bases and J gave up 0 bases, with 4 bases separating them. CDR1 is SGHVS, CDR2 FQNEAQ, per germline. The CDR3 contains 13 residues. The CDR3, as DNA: TGTGCCAGCAGCTTAACACTGAACACTGAAGCTTTCTTT. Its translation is CASSLTLNTEAFF.

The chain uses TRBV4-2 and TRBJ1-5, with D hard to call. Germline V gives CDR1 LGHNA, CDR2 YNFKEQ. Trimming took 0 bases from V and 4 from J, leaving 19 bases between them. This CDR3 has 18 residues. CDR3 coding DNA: TGTGCCAGCAGCCAAGACCCCACGGGCAGAGTCATGAATCAGCCCCAGCATTTT. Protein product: CASSQDPTGRVMNQPQHF.

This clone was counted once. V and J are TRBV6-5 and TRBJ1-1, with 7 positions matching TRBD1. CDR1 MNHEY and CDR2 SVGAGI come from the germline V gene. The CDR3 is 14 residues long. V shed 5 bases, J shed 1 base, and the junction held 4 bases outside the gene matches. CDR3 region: CASSRGRRNTEAFF. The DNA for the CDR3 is TGTGCCAGCAGTAGGGGGCGGCGGAACACTGAAGCTTTCTTT.

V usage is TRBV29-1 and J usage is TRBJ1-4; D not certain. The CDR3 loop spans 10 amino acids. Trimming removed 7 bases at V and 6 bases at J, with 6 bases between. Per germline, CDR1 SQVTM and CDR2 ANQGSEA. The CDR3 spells CSARDEKLFF. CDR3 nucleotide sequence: TGCAGCGCCCGTGATGAAAAACTGTTTTTT. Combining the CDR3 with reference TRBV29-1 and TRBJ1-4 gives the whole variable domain SAVISQKPSRDICQRGTSLTIQCQVDSQVTMMFWYRQQPGQSLTLIATANQGSEATYESGFVIDKFPISRPNLTFSTLTVSNMSPEDSSIYLCSARDEKLFFGSGTQLSVL.

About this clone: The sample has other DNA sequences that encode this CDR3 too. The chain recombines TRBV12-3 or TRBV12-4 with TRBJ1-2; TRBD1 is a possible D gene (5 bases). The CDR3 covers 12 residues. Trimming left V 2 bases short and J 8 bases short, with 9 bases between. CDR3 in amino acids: CASSLQGEGYTF. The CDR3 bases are TGTGCCAGCAGTTTACAGGGTGAGGGCTACACCTTC.

CDR3 protein: CASSLRDRNTEAFF. CDR3 DNA: TGTGCCAGCAGCCTCCGGGACAGAAACACTGAAGCTTTCTTT. The chain links TRBV5-4 to TRBJ1-1, with 7 bases identical to TRBD1. CDR3 size: 14 residues. CDR1 is SGHNT and CDR2 is YYREEE in the germline V gene (reference sequence). The V segment lost 4 bases and the J segment 2 bases; nucleotides outside the gene matches: 5.

The chain's CDR3 is CASSTWAPGANVLTF. The CDR3 DNA sequence: TGTGCCAGCAGCACATGGGCTCCTGGGGCCAACGTCCTGACTTTC. The chain combines TRBV3-1 (or the pseudogene TRBV3-2) with TRBJ2-6; D gene uncertain. Trimming left V 5 bases short and J 2 bases short, with 10 bases between. CDR3 length: 15 residues. Germline loops: CDR1 LGHDT, CDR2 YNNKEL (reference sequence).

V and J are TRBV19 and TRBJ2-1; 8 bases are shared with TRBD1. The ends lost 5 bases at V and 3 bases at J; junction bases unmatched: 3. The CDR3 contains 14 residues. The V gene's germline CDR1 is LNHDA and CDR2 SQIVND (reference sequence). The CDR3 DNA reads TGTGCCAGTAGTGTCACAGGGGGCTACAATGAGCAGTTCTTC. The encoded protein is CASSVTGGYNEQFF.

CDR3 protein: CASSYMGASNQPQHF. CDR3 sequence (DNA): TGTGCCAGCAGTTACATGGGGGCTTCTAATCAGCCCCAGCATTTT. V usage is TRBV6-6 and J usage is TRBJ1-5; a weak D match, TRBD1 (6 bases). Germline CDR1 is MNHNY and CDR2 is SVGAGI (reference sequence). With 2 bases removed from V and 4 bases from J, the gap between germline ends came to 12 bases. The CDR3 has 15 amino acids.

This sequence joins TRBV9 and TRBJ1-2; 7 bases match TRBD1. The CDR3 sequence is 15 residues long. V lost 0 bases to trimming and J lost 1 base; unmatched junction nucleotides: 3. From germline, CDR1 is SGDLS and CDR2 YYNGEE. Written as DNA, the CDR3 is TGTGCCAGCAGCGTAGGTACAGGGGTTAACTATGGCTACACCTTC. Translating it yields CASSVGTGVNYGYTF. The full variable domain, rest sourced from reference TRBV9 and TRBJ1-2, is DSGVTQTPKHLITATGQRVTLRCSPRSGDLSVYWYQQSLDQGLQFLIQYYNGEERAKGNILERFSAQQFPDLHSELNLSSLELGDSALYFCASSVGTGVNYGYTFGSGTRLTVV.

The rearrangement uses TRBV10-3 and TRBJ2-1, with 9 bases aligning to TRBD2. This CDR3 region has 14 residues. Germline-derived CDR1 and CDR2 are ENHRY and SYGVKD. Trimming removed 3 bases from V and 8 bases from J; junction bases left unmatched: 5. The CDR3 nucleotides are TGTGCCATCAGTGACCCAGCGGGGGGCTATGAGCAGTTCTTC. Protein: CAISDPAGGYEQFF.